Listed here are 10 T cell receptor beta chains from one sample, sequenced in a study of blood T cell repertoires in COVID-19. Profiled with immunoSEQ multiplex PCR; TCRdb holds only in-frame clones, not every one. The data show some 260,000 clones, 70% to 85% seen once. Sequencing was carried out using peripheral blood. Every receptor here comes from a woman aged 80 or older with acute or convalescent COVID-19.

CDR3 sequence reads: CARGGQGTYEQYF. CDR3 DNA sequence: TGTGCCCGCGGGGGACAGGGCACCTACGAGCAGTACTTC. This chain connects TRBV2 to TRBJ2-7, with 9 bases matching TRBD1. CDR3 size: 13 residues. Per the germline V gene, CDR1 is SNHLY and CDR2 is FYNNEI. V was pared by 11 bases and J by 2 bases, with 7 bases of the junction left unmatched.

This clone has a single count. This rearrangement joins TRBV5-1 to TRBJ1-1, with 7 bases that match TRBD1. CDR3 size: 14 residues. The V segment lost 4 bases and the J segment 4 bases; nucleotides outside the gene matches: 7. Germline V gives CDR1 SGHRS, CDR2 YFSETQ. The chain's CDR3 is CASSKEGAGTEAFF. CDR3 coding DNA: TGCGCCAGCAGCAAAGAGGGGGCCGGCACTGAAGCTTTCTTT.

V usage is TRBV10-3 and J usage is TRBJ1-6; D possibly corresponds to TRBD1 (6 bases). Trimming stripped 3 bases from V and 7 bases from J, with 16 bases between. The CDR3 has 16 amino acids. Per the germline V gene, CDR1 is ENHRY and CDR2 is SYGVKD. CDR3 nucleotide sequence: TGTGCCATCAGTGAAGGGCAGGGGACCAGGAATTCACCCCTCCACTTT. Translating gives CAISEGQGTRNSPLHF.

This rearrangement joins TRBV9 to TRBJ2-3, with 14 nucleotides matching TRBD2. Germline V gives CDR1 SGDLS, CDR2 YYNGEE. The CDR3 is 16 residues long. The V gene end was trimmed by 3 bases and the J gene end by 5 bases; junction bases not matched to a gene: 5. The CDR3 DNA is TGTGCCAGCAGCGCGGGACTAGCGGGAGAATTAGATACGCAGTATTTT. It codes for CASSAGLAGELDTQYF. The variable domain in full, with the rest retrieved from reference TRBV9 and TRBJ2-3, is DSGVTQTPKHLITATGQRVTLRCSPRSGDLSVYWYQQSLDQGLQFLIQYYNGEERAKGNILERFSAQQFPDLHSELNLSSLELGDSALYFCASSAGLAGELDTQYFGPGTRLTVL.

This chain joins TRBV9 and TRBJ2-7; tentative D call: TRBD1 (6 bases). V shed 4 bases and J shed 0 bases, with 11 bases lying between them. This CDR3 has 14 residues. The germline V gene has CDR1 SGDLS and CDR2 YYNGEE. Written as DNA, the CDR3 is TGTGCCAGCAGCCCTGGACAGAGCTCCTACGAGCAGTACTTC. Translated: CASSPGQSSYEQYF.

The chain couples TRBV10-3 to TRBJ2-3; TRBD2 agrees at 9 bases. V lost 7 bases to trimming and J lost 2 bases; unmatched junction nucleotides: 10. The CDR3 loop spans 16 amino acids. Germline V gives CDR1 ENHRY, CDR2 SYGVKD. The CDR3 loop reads CAIMNSGSLSTDTQYF. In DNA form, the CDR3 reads TGTGCCATCATGAATAGCGGGAGCCTCTCCACAGATACGCAGTATTTT.

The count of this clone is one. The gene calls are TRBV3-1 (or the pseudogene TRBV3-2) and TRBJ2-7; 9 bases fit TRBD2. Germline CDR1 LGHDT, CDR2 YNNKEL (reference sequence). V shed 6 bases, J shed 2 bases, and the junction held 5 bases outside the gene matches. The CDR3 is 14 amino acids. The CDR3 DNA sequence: TGTGCCAGCAGTCCGAGCGGGAGGACCTACGAGCAGTACTTC. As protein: CASSPSGRTYEQYF.

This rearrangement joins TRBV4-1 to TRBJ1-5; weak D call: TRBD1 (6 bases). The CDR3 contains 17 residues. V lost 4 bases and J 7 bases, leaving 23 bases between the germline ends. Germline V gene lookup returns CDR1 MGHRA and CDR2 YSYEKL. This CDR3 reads CASSPSFQGRIGQPQHF. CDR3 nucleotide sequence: TGCGCCAGCAGCCCCTCCTTTCAGGGGCGGATCGGACAGCCCCAGCATTTT.

The CDR3 sequence is CASSGAQGSSYNSPLHF. CDR3 in DNA: TGTGCCAGCAGCGGAGCACAGGGAAGCTCCTATAATTCACCCCTCCACTTT. This sequence joins TRBV9 and TRBJ1-6; possibly TRBD1 for D (6 bases). CDR1 SGDLS and CDR2 YYNGEE come from the germline V gene. V dropped 3 bases and J dropped 0 bases, with 13 bases sitting between them. The CDR3 extends over 17 amino acids. Full variable domain (rest looked up from reference TRBV9 and TRBJ1-6): DSGVTQTPKHLITATGQRVTLRCSPRSGDLSVYWYQQSLDQGLQFLIQYYNGEERAKGNILERFSAQQFPDLHSELNLSSLELGDSALYFCASSGAQGSSYNSPLHFGNGTRLTVT.

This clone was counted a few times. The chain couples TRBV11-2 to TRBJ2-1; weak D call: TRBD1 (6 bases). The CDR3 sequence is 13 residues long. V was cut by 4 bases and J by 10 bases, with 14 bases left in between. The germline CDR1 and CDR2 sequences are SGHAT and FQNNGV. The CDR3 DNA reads TGTGCCAGCAGCTCCAACATTGGGGGCGAGCAGTTCTTC. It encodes CASSSNIGGEQFF.